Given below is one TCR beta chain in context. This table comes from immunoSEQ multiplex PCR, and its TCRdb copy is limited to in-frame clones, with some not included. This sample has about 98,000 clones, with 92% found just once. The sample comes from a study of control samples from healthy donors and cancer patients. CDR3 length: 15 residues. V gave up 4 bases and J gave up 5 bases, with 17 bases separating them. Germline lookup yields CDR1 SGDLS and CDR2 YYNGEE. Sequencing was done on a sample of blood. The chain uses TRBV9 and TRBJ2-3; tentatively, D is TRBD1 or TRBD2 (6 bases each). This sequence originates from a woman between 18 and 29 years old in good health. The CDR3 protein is CASSPTGRQGDTQYF. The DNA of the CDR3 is TGTGCCAGCAGCCCTACAGGGAGGCAGGGAGATACGCAGTATTTT.